Shown below are 19 T cell receptor beta chains from a single sample sequenced in a study of cytomegalovirus exposure and HLA in healthy donors. Use of 60 Vbeta and 13 Jbeta primers characterized the PCR. The data were produced by immunoSEQ multiplex PCR, yet TCRdb's version contains in-frame clones alone and is incomplete. The sample comprises around 150,000 clones, over 70% of which are singletons, and about 1.4% rests with the top ten. The sequencing input was PBMCs. These TCRs come from a woman under 40 in good health and CMV-seronegative.

Turning to this clone: This sample includes further DNA sequences coding for the same CDR3. The V call is TRBV4-1, the J call TRBJ1-6; no clear D. CDR1 and CDR2 from the germline V gene are MGHRA and YSYEKL. The CDR3 has 16 residues. With 0 bases removed from V and 10 bases from J, the gap between germline ends came to 16 bases. The CDR3 protein is CASSQENYLGGSPLHF. CDR3 DNA: TGCGCCAGCAGCCAAGAAAACTATCTAGGAGGGTCACCCCTCCACTTT.

J is TRBJ2-6 and V is TRBV19, with 7 nucleotides matching TRBD1. This CDR3 is built from 18 residues. Germline V CDR1 and CDR2: LNHDA, SQIVND (reference sequence). The trim removed 3 bases at V and 1 base at J, leaving 9 bases unmatched. For the CDR3, the DNA is TGTGCCAGTAGTATGTGGTGGACAGGAAAATCTGGGGCCAACGTCCTGACTTTC. Translation: CASSMWWTGKSGANVLTF.

As regards this clone: Other DNA sequences in this sample translate to the same CDR3. The chain has TRBV13 and TRBJ2-7, with TRBD2 matching over 10 bases. V dropped 1 base and J dropped 6; count of bases not matched to a gene: 6. Germline assignment: CDR1 PRHDT and CDR2 FYEKMQ (reference sequence). The CDR3 length is 15 residues. In DNA form, the CDR3 reads TGTGCCAGCAGCTTAGTGATAGCGGGGGGAATCGAGCAGTACTTC. Protein sequence: CASSLVIAGGIEQYF.

This chain uses TRBV7-2 with TRBJ2-5; perhaps TRBD2 as D (7 bases). Trimming removed 6 bases at V and 9 bases at J, with 17 bases between. Germline loops: CDR1 SGHTA, CDR2 FQGNSA. The CDR3 consists of 13 residues. The CDR3 nucleotides are TGTGCCAGCAGAGGGGGGAGGGTAGGGCCCCAGTACTTC. It yields the protein CASRGGRVGPQYF.

This clone was counted a single time. The V gene is TRBV6-6, the J gene TRBJ2-1; perhaps TRBD1 as D (6 bases). Germline lookup yields CDR1 MNHNY and CDR2 SVGAGI (reference sequence). The ends were cut back, 8 bases at V and 8 bases at J, with 22 bases in the middle. The CDR3 runs 15 residues. The CDR3 DNA is TGTGCCAGCGACCCTGGGACAAATGTAGTCGATGAGCAGTTCTTC. Translation: CASDPGTNVVDEQFF.

This clone came up a few times. J is TRBJ1-2 and V is TRBV5-1; 9 bases are a match to TRBD1. The CDR3 is made up of 15 amino acids. V trimming: 4 bases; J trimming: 7 bases; junction bases outside the gene matches: 11. In germline, CDR1 is SGHRS, CDR2 YFSETQ. For the CDR3, the DNA is TGCGCCAGCAGCCCCAAATCAACGACAGGGGGTGGCTACACCTTC. This translates into CASSPKSTTGGGYTF.

This chain joins TRBV5-1 and TRBJ1-2; D uncertain. Per the germline V gene, CDR1 is SGHRS and CDR2 is YFSETQ. Trimming cost V 0 bases and J 6 bases, with 6 bases left between them. The CDR3 spans 12 residues. As DNA, the CDR3 is TGCGCCAGCAGCTTGGGCGGGGATGGCTACACCTTC. This gives the protein CASSLGGDGYTF.

The rearrangement uses TRBV9 and TRBJ1-4, with D possibly matching TRBD1 (6 bases). This CDR3 contains 15 residues. Trimming pared 0 bases from V and 4 bases from J, leaving 10 bases between. CDR1 and CDR2 from the germline V gene are SGDLS and YYNGEE. The CDR3 loop is CASSVGTANNEKLFF. CDR3 DNA: TGTGCCAGCAGCGTAGGGACAGCGAATAATGAAAAACTGTTTTTT.

This clone was counted many times. The rearrangement uses TRBV7-7 and TRBJ2-7; D is perhaps TRBD1 (5 bases). Trimming shortened V by 2 bases and J by 6 bases, and 11 bases separated the two germline ends. The germline V gene encodes CDR1 SSHAT and CDR2 FNYEAQ (reference sequence). The CDR3 extends over 13 amino acids. CDR3: CASSLSIQGEQYF. CDR3 coding DNA: TGTGCCAGCAGCTTATCTATCCAGGGCGAGCAGTACTTC.

This sequence joins TRBV9 and TRBJ2-1; TRBD2 agrees at 8 bases. Germline CDR1 reads SGDLS; CDR2 reads YYNGEE. V shed 3 bases, J shed 8 bases, and the junction held 13 bases outside the gene matches. The CDR3 length is 16 residues. CDR3 protein: CASSGRGGPIGDEQFF. CDR3 nucleotide sequence: TGTGCCAGCAGCGGCCGCGGGGGGCCTATAGGGGATGAGCAGTTCTTC.

The CDR3: CASSPDRENTEAFF. The CDR3 bases are TGTGCCAGCAGCCCGGACAGGGAGAACACTGAAGCTTTCTTT. This chain joins TRBV7-6 and TRBJ1-1, with TRBD1 matching 8 bases. The CDR3 consists of 14 residues. The V gene end was trimmed by 5 bases and the J gene end by 1 base; junction bases not matched to a gene: 3. Germline V CDR1 and CDR2: SGHVS, FNYEAQ.

The chain joins TRBV15 to TRBJ2-7; 9 positions match TRBD1. CDR3 length: 16 residues. V gave up 5 bases and J gave up 6 bases; unmatched junction bases: 14. Germline lookup yields CDR1 LNHNV and CDR2 YYDKDF (reference sequence). The CDR3 sequence is CATSVRVSGTGSEQYF. As DNA, the CDR3 is TGTGCCACCAGCGTCAGAGTATCCGGGACAGGGTCCGAGCAGTACTTC.

This chain connects TRBV5-1 to TRBJ1-1; 7 nucleotides match TRBD1. From germline, CDR1 is SGHRS and CDR2 YFSETQ. V lost 3 bases to trimming and J lost 2 bases; unmatched junction nucleotides: 7. The CDR3 runs to 15 residues. This chain's CDR3 is CASSSSGTDNTEAFF. In DNA, the CDR3 is TGCGCCAGCAGCTCTTCCGGGACAGACAACACTGAAGCTTTCTTT.

J is TRBJ2-5 and V is TRBV2; 15 positions agree with TRBD2. Looked up from germline, CDR1 is SNHLY and CDR2 is FYNNEI. The CDR3 loop spans 16 amino acids. V lost 4 bases to trimming and J lost 5 bases; unmatched junction nucleotides: 5. CDR3 nucleotides: TGTGCCAGCAGTGGGACTAGCGGGGGGGCCGGGGAGACCCAGTACTTC. It encodes CASSGTSGGAGETQYF.

This chain uses TRBV10-3 with TRBJ1-1; D is uncertain. V lost 5 bases and J 0 bases, leaving 4 bases between the germline ends. This CDR3 is built from 12 residues. Per the germline V gene, CDR1 is ENHRY and CDR2 is SYGVKD. The CDR3 region is CAISYMNTEAFF. The CDR3 bases are TGTGCCATCAGTTACATGAACACTGAAGCTTTCTTT.

V gene TRBV5-4 combines with J gene TRBJ1-1; D not resolved. Per the germline V gene, CDR1 is SGHNT and CDR2 is YYREEE (reference sequence). Trimming removed 2 bases at V and 0 bases at J, with 23 bases between. The CDR3 is 19 amino acids. The CDR3 sequence: CASSLISYGAATMNTEAFF. The CDR3 region has the DNA TGTGCCAGCAGCTTAATTTCTTACGGCGCGGCTACCATGAACACTGAAGCTTTCTTT.

The rearrangement links TRBV4-1 to TRBJ2-1, with D possibly matching TRBD1 (6 bases). CDR3 length: 15 amino acids. Trimming took off 6 bases at V and 6 bases at J, with 18 bases between the two ends. CDR1 is MGHRA and CDR2 is YSYEKL in the germline V gene. The CDR3 bases are TGCGCCAGCAGACCCACGGGACACGGCATCAATGAGCAGTTCTTC. The encoded protein is CASRPTGHGINEQFF.

The chain links TRBV30 to TRBJ2-3; 7 positions match TRBD2. The CDR3 length is 17 residues. Trimming removed 5 bases from V and 2 bases from J; junction bases left unmatched: 16. Germline V lookup: CDR1 GTSNPN, CDR2 SVGIG (reference sequence). In nucleotides, the CDR3 is TGTGCCTGGGCGGGGCGGGGGACCGATAAAATCACAGATACGCAGTATTTT. Residues: CAWAGRGTDKITDTQYF.

CDR3 sequence reads: CASTPPRVPFNGYTF. The CDR3 nucleotides are TGTGCCAGCACCCCCCCGCGGGTACCCTTTAATGGCTACACCTTC. The chain couples TRBV28 to TRBJ1-2; D remains unclear. Per germline, CDR1 MDHEN and CDR2 SYDVKM. The CDR3 has 15 residues. Trimming shortened V by 7 bases and J by 6 bases, and 21 bases separated the two germline ends.